Presented here are 19 T cell receptor beta chains from one specimen sequenced in a study of blood T cell repertoires in COVID-19 (dated by TCRdb to about 2020). Library creation used the immunoSEQ multiplex PCR assay. The source is immuneACCESS, and TCRdb retained only in-frame sequences with V and J called. Part of the clones is not carried over; for the studies checked, unresolved V genes explain less than half of this, and the remainder is unexplained. Across this sample there are approximately 250,000 clones, with roughly 86% seen only once. The ten most abundant clones make up around 1.5% of the sample. The sequenced sample consisted of peripheral blood. These receptors all stem from a woman aged 55 to 70 who had recovered from COVID-19.

This chain links TRBV5-1 with TRBJ1-5; D might be TRBD1 (5 bases). Between the trimmed V and J ends, which lost 0 bases and 12 bases, there was a span of 13 bases. Germline loops: CDR1 SGHRS, CDR2 YFSETQ. This CDR3 comprises 13 residues. The CDR3: CASSLDLGDFQHF. In DNA, the CDR3 is TGCGCCAGCAGCTTGGACCTCGGGGACTTCCAGCATTTT.

This clone has just one count. V gene TRBV7-2 combines with J gene TRBJ1-2; D gene ambiguous. CDR1 is SGHTA, CDR2 FQGNSA, per germline. This CDR3 has 15 residues. The V gene lost 5 bases and the J gene lost 4 bases, with 17 bases spanning the gap. The CDR3 spells CASSRRWQASYGYTF. The CDR3 DNA reads TGTGCCAGCAGCCGTAGATGGCAGGCCTCCTATGGCTACACCTTC.

This chain uses TRBV4-1 with TRBJ2-5; 16 bases agree with TRBD2. The CDR3 has 17 residues. With 3 bases clipped from V and 2 bases from J, the junction kept 3 bases outside the gene matches. The germline gives CDR1 MGHRA, CDR2 YSYEKL. CDR3 loop: CASSQVGLAGGQETQYF. The CDR3, as DNA: TGCGCCAGCAGCCAGGTGGGACTAGCGGGGGGGCAAGAGACCCAGTACTTC.

The genes are TRBV25-1 and TRBJ2-3, with TRBD1 identical over 12 bases. The CDR3 runs 16 residues. Germline V gives CDR1 MGHDK, CDR2 SYGVNS. With V trimmed by 5 bases and J by 11 bases, 14 bases remained unmatched. This CDR3 is CASSSTGTGGVEKQYF. The CDR3 DNA reads as TGTGCCAGCAGTTCAACCGGGACAGGGGGCGTGGAGAAGCAGTATTTT.

This chain uses TRBV15 with TRBJ1-2; D may be TRBD1 (5 bases). CDR1 and CDR2 from the germline V gene are LNHNV and YYDKDF (reference sequence). Trimming pared 6 bases from V and 1 base from J, leaving 15 bases between. The length of the CDR3 is 15 residues. Here the CDR3 DNA reads TGTGCCACCAGTCGCTTGCGGGGGATTAACTATGGCTACACCTTC. Its protein is CATSRLRGINYGYTF.

The chain joins TRBV18 to TRBJ1-2; 7 bases map to TRBD1. The CDR3 has 14 amino acids. V was pared by 4 bases and J by 3 bases, with 5 bases of the junction left unmatched. The germline V gene encodes CDR1 KGHSH and CDR2 LQKENI. The chain's CDR3 is CASSRRGQDYGYTF. The DNA for the CDR3 is TGTGCCAGCTCACGGAGGGGGCAGGACTATGGCTACACCTTC.

V and J are TRBV5-1 and TRBJ2-3; 11 bases align to TRBD2. CDR3 size: 16 residues. Germline loops: CDR1 SGHRS, CDR2 YFSETQ. Trimming removed 2 bases from V and 2 bases from J; junction bases left unmatched: 4. CDR3 nucleotide sequence: TGCGCCAGCAGCTTTCCACTAGCGGGGGACACAGATACGCAGTATTTT. Translation: CASSFPLAGDTDTQYF.

V usage is TRBV27 and J usage is TRBJ1-6; D might be TRBD1 (6 bases). CDR1 and CDR2 from the germline V gene are MNHEY and SMNVEV (reference sequence). V gave up 1 base and J gave up 1 base, with 17 bases separating them. CDR3 length equals 19 residues. The CDR3 DNA sequence: TGTGCCAGCAGTTTATACGACAGGCCCGGTTTGTCCTATAATTCACCCCTCCACTTT. Its protein product is CASSLYDRPGLSYNSPLHF.

This chain joins TRBV9 and TRBJ2-3; 13 nucleotides line up with TRBD2. The V gene end was trimmed by 0 bases and the J gene end by 5 bases; junction bases not matched to a gene: 6. CDR3 length equals 17 residues. CDR1 is SGDLS, CDR2 YYNGEE, per germline. The CDR3 is CASSVDTSGGAGDTQYF. As DNA, the CDR3 is TGTGCCAGCAGCGTAGACACTAGCGGGGGGGCGGGAGATACGCAGTATTTT.

The chain recombines TRBV7-8 with TRBJ1-5; D ambiguous. This CDR3 comprises 16 residues. Germline V gene lookup returns CDR1 SGHVS and CDR2 FQNEAQ. The V and J ends lost 0 bases and 1 base respectively, with 10 bases between them. The chain's CDR3 is CASSLAARLSNQPQHF. The CDR3 nucleotides read TGTGCCAGCAGCTTAGCGGCCAGGTTAAGCAATCAGCCCCAGCATTTT. The variable domain in full, completed from reference TRBV7-8 and TRBJ1-5, reads GAGVSQSPRYKVAKRGQDVALRCDPISGHVSLFWYQQALGQGPEFLTYFQNEAQLDKSGLPSDRFFAERPEGSVSTLKIQRTQQEDSAVYLCASSLAARLSNQPQHFGDGTRLSIL.

The chain links TRBV27 to TRBJ2-2; D not certain. CDR3 length: 13 residues. CDR1 and CDR2 from the germline V gene are MNHEY and SMNVEV (reference sequence). Trimming shortened V by 4 bases and J by 1 base, and 4 bases separated the two germline ends. CDR3 amino acids: CASSSRNTGELFF. The CDR3, as DNA: TGTGCCAGCAGTTCGAGGAACACCGGGGAGCTGTTTTTT.

V gene TRBV12-3 or TRBV12-4 combines with J gene TRBJ1-2; D gene uncertain. This CDR3 is 13 amino acids long. With 2 bases removed from V and 2 bases from J, the gap between germline ends came to 6 bases. CDR3 sequence (DNA): TGTGCCAGCAGTTTAAACCGGAACTATGGCTACACCTTC. It is translated as CASSLNRNYGYTF.

The chain uses TRBV10-3 and TRBJ1-5, with 9 bases matching TRBD1. J was trimmed by 4 bases and V by 2 bases; bases with no gene match: 9. There are 17 residues in the CDR3. The germline V gene encodes CDR1 ENHRY and CDR2 SYGVKD. The CDR3 loop is CAISETGGVGSNQPQHF. The CDR3 DNA sequence: TGTGCCATCAGTGAGACAGGGGGCGTAGGAAGTAATCAGCCCCAGCATTTT.

The chain couples TRBV2 to TRBJ1-6, with unresolved D. CDR1 is SNHLY and CDR2 is FYNNEI in the germline V gene. V gave up 5 bases and J gave up 7 bases, with 15 bases separating them. This CDR3 has 15 residues. CDR3 nucleotide sequence: TGTGCCAGCAGTTTACAATATGGAGACAATTCACCCCTCCACTTT. Translation gives CASSLQYGDNSPLHF. Supplemented by reference TRBV2 and TRBJ1-6, the full variable domain reads EPEVTQTPSHQVTQMGQEVILRCVPISNHLYFYWYRQILGQKVEFLVSFYNNEISEKSEIFDDQFSVERPDGSNFTLKIRSTKLEDSAMYFCASSLQYGDNSPLHFGNGTRLTVT.

The genes are TRBV28 and TRBJ1-5; 7 bases agree with TRBD1. V shed 6 bases, J shed 7 bases, and the junction held 6 bases outside the gene matches. The CDR3 has 13 amino acids. From germline, CDR1 is MDHEN and CDR2 SYDVKM. CDR3 bases: TGTGCCAGCAGAGAACAGGGGTACCAGCCCCAGCATTTT. Its translation: CASREQGYQPQHF.

The CDR3 coding sequence is TGTGCCAGCTCGCCGCAGGGCCATGACTCCTACGAGCAGTACTTC. Translation: CASSPQGHDSYEQYF. The chain uses TRBV27 and TRBJ2-7, with D tentatively TRBD1 (5 bases). This CDR3 has 15 amino acids. Germline CDR1 MNHEY, CDR2 SMNVEV (reference sequence). V was shortened by 8 bases and J by 0 bases, with 17 bases between the two germline ends.

The chain links TRBV3-1 (or the pseudogene TRBV3-2) to TRBJ1-6; 7 nucleotides line up with TRBD1. In germline, CDR1 is LGHDT, CDR2 YNNKEL (reference sequence). The V gene end was trimmed by 4 bases and the J gene end by 8 bases; junction bases not matched to a gene: 5. The CDR3 contains 14 residues. The CDR3 protein is CASSRGQWDSPLHF. The CDR3 DNA reads as TGTGCCAGCAGCCGGGGACAGTGGGATTCACCCCTCCACTTT.

This chain links TRBV10-3 with TRBJ2-2; perhaps TRBD2 as D (5 bases). This CDR3 has 16 residues. Per germline, CDR1 ENHRY and CDR2 SYGVKD. V shed 4 bases and J shed 4 bases, with 16 bases lying between them. CDR3 bases: TGTGCCATCAGTGTCAAAAGGGCACGGGGCACCGGGGAGCTGTTTTTT. Translated, it gives CAISVKRARGTGELFF.

The chain employs TRBV9 and TRBJ2-3, with D possibly TRBD2 on 6 matching bases. CDR3 length: 14 amino acids. V was shortened by 2 bases and J by 0 bases, with 7 bases between the two germline ends. CDR1 and CDR2 (germline): SGDLS, YYNGEE. CDR3 sequence reads: CASSVGGSTDTQYF. In nucleotides, the CDR3 is TGTGCCAGCAGCGTCGGGGGAAGCACAGATACGCAGTATTTT.